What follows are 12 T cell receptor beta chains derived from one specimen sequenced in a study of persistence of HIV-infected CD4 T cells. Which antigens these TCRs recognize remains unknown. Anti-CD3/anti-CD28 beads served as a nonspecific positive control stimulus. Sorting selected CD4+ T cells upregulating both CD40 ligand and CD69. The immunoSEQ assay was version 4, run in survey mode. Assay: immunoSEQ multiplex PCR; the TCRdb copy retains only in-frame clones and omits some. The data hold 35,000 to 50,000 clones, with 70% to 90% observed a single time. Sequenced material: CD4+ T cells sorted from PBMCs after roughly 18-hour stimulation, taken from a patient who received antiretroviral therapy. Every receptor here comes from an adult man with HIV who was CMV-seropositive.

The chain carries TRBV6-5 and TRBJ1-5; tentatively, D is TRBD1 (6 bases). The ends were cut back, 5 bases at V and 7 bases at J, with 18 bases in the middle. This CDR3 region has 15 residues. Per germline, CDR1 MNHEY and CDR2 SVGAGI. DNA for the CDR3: TGTGCCAGCAGTCCCCTACAGGGAAGGCGGCAGCCCCAGCATTTT. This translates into CASSPLQGRRQPQHF.

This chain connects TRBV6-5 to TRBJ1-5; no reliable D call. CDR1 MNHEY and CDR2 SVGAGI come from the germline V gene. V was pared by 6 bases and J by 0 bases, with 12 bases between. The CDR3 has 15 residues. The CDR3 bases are TGTGCCAGCAGCCCGACGGGTTATAGCAATCAGCCCCAGCATTTT. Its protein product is CASSPTGYSNQPQHF.

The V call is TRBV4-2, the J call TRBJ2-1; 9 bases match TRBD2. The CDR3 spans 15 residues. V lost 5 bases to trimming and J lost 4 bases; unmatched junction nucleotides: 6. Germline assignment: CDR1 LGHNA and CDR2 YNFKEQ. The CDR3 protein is CASSDRTSEYNEQFF. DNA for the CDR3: TGTGCCAGCAGCGACCGGACTAGCGAATACAATGAGCAGTTCTTC.

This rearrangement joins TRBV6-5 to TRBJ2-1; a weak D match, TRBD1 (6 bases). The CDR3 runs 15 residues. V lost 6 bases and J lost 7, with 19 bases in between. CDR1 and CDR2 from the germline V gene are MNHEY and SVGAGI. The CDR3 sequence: CASRPTGQRGNEQFF. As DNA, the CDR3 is TGTGCCAGCAGACCTACAGGGCAACGGGGAAATGAGCAGTTCTTC.

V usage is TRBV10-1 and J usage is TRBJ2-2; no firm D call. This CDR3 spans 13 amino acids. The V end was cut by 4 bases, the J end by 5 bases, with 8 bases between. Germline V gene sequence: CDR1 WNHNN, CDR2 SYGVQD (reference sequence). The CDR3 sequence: CASSVQPTGELFF. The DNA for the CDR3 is TGCGCCAGCAGTGTACAGCCGACCGGGGAGCTGTTTTTT.

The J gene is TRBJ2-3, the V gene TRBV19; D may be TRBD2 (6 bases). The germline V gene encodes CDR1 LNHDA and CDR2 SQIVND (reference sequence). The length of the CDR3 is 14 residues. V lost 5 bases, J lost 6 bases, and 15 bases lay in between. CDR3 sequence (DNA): TGTGCCAGTAGTTTCGGGGTTGGGGGGGATACGCAGTATTTT. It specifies CASSFGVGGDTQYF.

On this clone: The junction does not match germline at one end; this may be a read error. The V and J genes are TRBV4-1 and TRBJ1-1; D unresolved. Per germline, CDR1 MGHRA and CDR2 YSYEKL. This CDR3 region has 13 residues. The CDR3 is CASTQSESTEAFF. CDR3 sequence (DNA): TGCGCCAGCACCCAATCCGAGAGCACTGAAGCTTTCTTT.

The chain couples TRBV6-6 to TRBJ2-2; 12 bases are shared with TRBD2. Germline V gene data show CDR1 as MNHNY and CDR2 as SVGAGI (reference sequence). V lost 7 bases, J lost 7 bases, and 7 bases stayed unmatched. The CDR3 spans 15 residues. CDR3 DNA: TGTGCCAGCACCCTAGCGGGGGGGCCGATCGGGGAGCTGTTTTTT. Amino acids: CASTLAGGPIGELFF.

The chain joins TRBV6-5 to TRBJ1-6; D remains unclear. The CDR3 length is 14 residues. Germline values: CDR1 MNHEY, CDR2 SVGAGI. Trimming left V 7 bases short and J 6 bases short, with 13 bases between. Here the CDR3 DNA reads TGTGCCAGCACTCAGACGACCCCTAATTCACCCCTCCACTTT. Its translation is CASTQTTPNSPLHF.

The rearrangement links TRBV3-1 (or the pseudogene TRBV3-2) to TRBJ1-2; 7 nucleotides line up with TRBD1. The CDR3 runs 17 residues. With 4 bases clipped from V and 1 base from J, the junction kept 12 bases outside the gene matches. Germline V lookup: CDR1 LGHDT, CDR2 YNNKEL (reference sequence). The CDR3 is CASSPFAQGGDNYGYTF. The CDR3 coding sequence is TGTGCCAGCAGCCCTTTTGCCCAGGGGGGGGATAACTATGGCTACACCTTC.

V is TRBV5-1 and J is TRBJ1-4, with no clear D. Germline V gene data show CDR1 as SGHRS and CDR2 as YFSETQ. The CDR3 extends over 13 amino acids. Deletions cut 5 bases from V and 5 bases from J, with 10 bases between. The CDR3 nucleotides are TGCGCCAGCAGAGAGTCAGAGAATGAAAAACTGTTTTTT. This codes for CASRESENEKLFF.

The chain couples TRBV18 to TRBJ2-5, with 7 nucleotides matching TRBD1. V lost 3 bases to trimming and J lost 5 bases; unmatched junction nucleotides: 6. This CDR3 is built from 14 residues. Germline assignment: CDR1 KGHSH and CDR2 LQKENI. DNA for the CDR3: TGTGCCAGCTCACCGACGACAGGGTTGGAGACCCAGTACTTC. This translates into CASSPTTGLETQYF. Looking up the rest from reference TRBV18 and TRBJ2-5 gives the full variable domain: NAGVMQNPRHLVRRRGQEARLRCSPMKGHSHVYWYRQLPEEGLKFMVYLQKENIIDESGMPKERFSAEFPKEGPSILRIQQVVRGDSAAYFCASSPTTGLETQYFGPGTRLLVL.